This is a list of T cell receptor beta chains from one sample in a study of Ad26.COV2.S vaccination and SARS-CoV-2 variants. Libraries were prepared by immunoSEQ multiplex PCR; TCRdb keeps only in-frame clonotypes and omits some of them. The repertoire includes about 420,000 clones, 70% to 90% of them detected once, and about 3.6% sits in the top ten. The sample consisted of peripheral blood, taken in a trial of Ad26.COV2.S vaccine versus placebo. Every receptor here comes from a person between 18 and 60 years old who received the Ad26.COV2.S COVID-19 vaccine or a placebo. The CDR3 runs from the conserved cysteine through the conserved F or W. The order of the fields is J gene, clone size, V gene, D gene, CDR3 DNA, CDR3 protein. A D gene is named only where the DNA matches it firmly. Expanded clones get a size class; other rows say once, few or many, or leave the size out.

J gene: TRBJ1-5
clone size: NA
V gene: TRBV4-3
D gene: TRBD1
CDR3 DNA: TGCGCCAGCAGCCAAGATCTACAGGGGGGATATAGCAATCAGCCCCAGCATTTT
CDR3 protein: CASSQDLQGGYSNQPQHF

J gene: TRBJ2-6
clone size: NA
V gene: TRBV10-3
D gene: NA
CDR3 DNA: TGTGCCATCAGTCCGGACTTGTGGGGGGCCAACGTCCTGACTTTC
CDR3 protein: CAISPDLWGANVLTF

J gene: TRBJ1-4
clone size: NA
V gene: TRBV9
D gene: TRBD1
CDR3 DNA: TGTGCCAGCAGCCAGCTGGGGACAGGGGTGGGTGAAAAACTGTTTTTT
CDR3 protein: CASSQLGTGVGEKLFF

J gene: TRBJ2-5
clone size: NA
V gene: TRBV7-2
D gene: TRBD2
CDR3 DNA: TGTGCCAGCAGCCCGGGACTAGGGGCGGAGACCCAGTACTTC
CDR3 protein: CASSPGLGAETQYF

J gene: TRBJ1-1
clone size: NA
V gene: TRBV24-1
D gene: TRBD1
CDR3 DNA: TGTGCCACCCGACAGGGAAGGACGGACACTGAAGCTTTCTTT
CDR3 protein: CATRQGRTDTEAFF

J gene: TRBJ2-5
clone size: NA
V gene: TRBV11-2
D gene: NA
CDR3 DNA: TGTGCCAGCAGCTTAGTGGGGGTCGGGCGGCGAGAGACCCAGTACTTC
CDR3 protein: CASSLVGVGRRETQYF

J gene: TRBJ1-5
clone size: NA
V gene: TRBV28
D gene: NA
CDR3 DNA: TGTGCCAGCAGTCCACCTAATCAGCCCCAGCATTTT
CDR3 protein: CASSPPNQPQHF

J gene: TRBJ1-2
clone size: few
V gene: TRBV28
D gene: NA
CDR3 DNA: TGTGCCAGCAGTGCGACCTGGGGCTATGGCTACACCTTC
CDR3 protein: CASSATWGYGYTF

J gene: TRBJ1-2
clone size: NA
V gene: TRBV4-2
D gene: TRBD1
CDR3 DNA: TGTGCCAGCAGCCTCGGGACAGGGGATCGGGGCTGGACCTGGGAAGGCTACACCTTC
CDR3 protein: CASSLGTGDRGWTWEGYTF

J gene: TRBJ2-2
clone size: NA
V gene: TRBV7-9
D gene: NA
CDR3 DNA: TGTGCCAGCAGCTTAACGGTCACCGGGGAGCTGTTTTTT
CDR3 protein: CASSLTVTGELFF

J gene: TRBJ2-7
clone size: NA
V gene: TRBV4-2
D gene: NA
CDR3 DNA: TGTGCCAGCAGCCAAGACAGGGTTATTGGCTACGAGCAGTACTTC
CDR3 protein: CASSQDRVIGYEQYF

J gene: TRBJ2-2
clone size: NA
V gene: TRBV25-1
D gene: NA
CDR3 DNA: TGTGCCAGCAGTGGGCGGGACAGTCACACCGGGGAGCTGTTTTTT
CDR3 protein: CASSGRDSHTGELFF

J gene: TRBJ2-3
clone size: NA
V gene: TRBV9
D gene: TRBD1
CDR3 DNA: TGTGCCAGCAGCGTGACTGGGACAGGGGAGTGGACAGATACGCAGTATTTT
CDR3 protein: CASSVTGTGEWTDTQYF

J gene: TRBJ2-7
clone size: once
V gene: TRBV6-5
D gene: TRBD1
CDR3 DNA: TGTGCCAGCAGGGGACAGGGTCTCTACGAGCAGTACTTC
CDR3 protein: CASRGQGLYEQYF

J gene: TRBJ2-3
clone size: NA
V gene: TRBV18
D gene: NA
CDR3 DNA: TGTGCCAGCTCATGGGCGTCCGTACGGAGCACAGATACGCAGTATTTT
CDR3 protein: CASSWASVRSTDTQYF

J gene: TRBJ2-1
clone size: NA
V gene: TRBV7-9
D gene: NA
CDR3 DNA: TGTGCCAGCAGCCAAACCGGGTCATCGTACAACGAGCAGTTCTTC
CDR3 protein: CASSQTGSSYNEQFF